Listed here are 24 T cell receptor beta chains from one sample, sequenced in a study of cytomegalovirus exposure and HLA in healthy donors. PCR primers comprised 60 Vbeta and 13 Jbeta primers. Generated by immunoSEQ multiplex PCR, the TCRdb table keeps only in-frame clones and is missing some. The sample yields 100,000 to 130,000 clones, around 73% seen once. The material sequenced was PBMCs. The receptors shown here come from a man aged 25 to 40 in good health and CMV-seronegative.

The chain is built from TRBV27 and TRBJ2-1, with 14 bases matching TRBD2. CDR3 length: 16 amino acids. Losses at the gene ends were 6 bases for V and 6 bases for J; bases not matched to a gene: 7. Per germline, CDR1 MNHEY and CDR2 SMNVEV (reference sequence). CDR3: CASSPGTSGSVNEQFF. The CDR3 DNA reads as TGTGCCAGCAGCCCGGGGACTAGCGGGAGTGTCAATGAGCAGTTCTTC.

V gene TRBV4-1 combines with J gene TRBJ1-5; a weak D match, TRBD1 (5 bases). V was cut by 2 bases and J by 6 bases, with 14 bases left in between. This CDR3 is 15 amino acids long. Per germline, CDR1 MGHRA and CDR2 YSYEKL. The CDR3 spells CASSQFPGFVQPQHF. CDR3 DNA sequence: TGCGCCAGCAGCCAATTTCCAGGGTTTGTTCAGCCCCAGCATTTT.

The V call is TRBV27, the J call TRBJ1-5; D gene unclear. Trimming stripped 0 bases from V and 3 bases from J, with 9 bases between. Germline V gene data show CDR1 as MNHEY and CDR2 as SMNVEV (reference sequence). The CDR3 is made up of 15 amino acids. The chain's CDR3 is CASSLSAGYNQPQHF. Here the CDR3 DNA reads TGTGCCAGCAGTTTATCGGCCGGGTACAATCAGCCCCAGCATTTT.

The chain recombines TRBV27 with TRBJ2-7, with D maybe TRBD1 (5 bases). Germline CDR1 and CDR2: MNHEY and SMNVEV (reference sequence). The CDR3 loop spans 12 amino acids. Between the trimmed V and J ends, which lost 8 bases and 4 bases, there was a span of 12 bases. As DNA, the CDR3 is TGTGCCAGCTCTCCTTCAGGGTACGAGCAGTACTTC. It is translated as CASSPSGYEQYF.

The chain has TRBV28 and TRBJ2-1; perhaps TRBD2 as D (6 bases). Germline V lookup: CDR1 MDHEN, CDR2 SYDVKM. The ends were cut back, 2 bases at V and 10 bases at J, with 9 bases in the middle. This CDR3 has 12 amino acids. The CDR3 nucleotides read TGTGCCAGCAGTTTAATCCGGGGGGAGCAGTTCTTC. Residues: CASSLIRGEQFF.

The V gene is TRBV29-1, the J gene TRBJ2-1, with TRBD1 identical over 11 bases. The CDR3 is 12 amino acids. With 8 bases clipped from V and 6 bases from J, the junction kept 3 bases outside the gene matches. The germline gives CDR1 SQVTM, CDR2 ANQGSEA. The DNA for the CDR3 is TGCAGCATTGGGACAGGGGGCAATGAGCAGTTCTTC. This encodes CSIGTGGNEQFF.

The chain combines TRBV5-6 with TRBJ1-6; 7 nucleotides align to TRBD1. CDR1 and CDR2 (germline): SGHDT, YYEEEE. V gave up 2 bases and J gave up 0 bases; unmatched junction bases: 5. This CDR3 has 17 amino acids. This chain's CDR3 is CASSFPGGSSYNSPLHF. In DNA form, the CDR3 reads TGTGCCAGCAGCTTCCCAGGGGGTAGCTCCTATAATTCACCCCTCCACTTT. Full variable domain (rest looked up from reference TRBV5-6 and TRBJ1-6): DAGVTQSPTHLIKTRGQQVTLRCSPKSGHDTVSWYQQALGQGPQFIFQYYEEEERQRGNFPDRFSGHQFPNYSSELNVNALLLGDSALYLCASSFPGGSSYNSPLHFGNGTRLTVT.

The chain uses TRBV6-1 and TRBJ1-3; 10 nucleotides agree with TRBD1. Germline CDR1 and CDR2: MNHNS and SASEGT. This CDR3 has 14 residues. V lost 8 bases, J lost 5 bases, and 6 bases stayed unmatched. The CDR3 region is CASLGDRGRNTIYF. DNA for the CDR3: TGTGCCAGCTTGGGGGACAGGGGACGAAACACCATATATTTT.

The V call is TRBV29-1, the J call TRBJ2-3, with 10 bases matching TRBD2. Per the germline V gene, CDR1 is SQVTM and CDR2 is ANQGSEA. The CDR3 has 14 amino acids. V was clipped by 6 bases and J by 3 bases; unmatched bases: 6. CDR3 in DNA: TGCAGCGTCAAGCGGGAGGGTAGGACAGATACGCAGTATTTT. This encodes CSVKREGRTDTQYF.

V gene TRBV5-1 combines with J gene TRBJ2-3, with D tentatively TRBD1 (6 bases). CDR1 is SGHRS, CDR2 YFSETQ, per germline. The ends were cut back, 3 bases at V and 0 bases at J, with 14 bases in the middle. The CDR3 is made up of 16 amino acids. CDR3 nucleotides: TGCGCCAGCAGCTCCTCGTGGACAGCGAGCACAGATACGCAGTATTTT. Its translation is CASSSSWTASTDTQYF.

The J gene is TRBJ1-3, the V gene TRBV28; the D is unclear. V was cut by 5 bases and J by 9 bases, with 20 bases left in between. The length of the CDR3 is 15 residues. The germline gives CDR1 MDHEN, CDR2 SYDVKM. CDR3 sequence reads: CASSPQTTAWGTIYF. CDR3 nucleotide sequence: TGTGCCAGCAGTCCCCAGACTACCGCCTGGGGCACCATATATTTT.

The rearrangement joins TRBV28 to TRBJ1-5; weak D call: TRBD1 (6 bases). Trimming cost V 8 bases and J 5 bases, with 16 bases left between them. CDR3 length equals 14 residues. CDR1 and CDR2 (germline): MDHEN, SYDVKM. The CDR3 DNA sequence: TGTGCCAGCCGAGGGGGTTTGAAGGATCAGCCCCAGCATTTT. Its translation: CASRGGLKDQPQHF.

This chain uses TRBV5-4 with TRBJ2-7; 10 bases are shared with TRBD1. The CDR3 runs 15 residues. Losses at the gene ends were 4 bases for V and 4 bases for J; bases not matched to a gene: 8. Per germline, CDR1 SGHNT and CDR2 YYREEE (reference sequence). The CDR3 region is CASSGGQGGGYEQYF. The CDR3, as DNA: TGTGCCAGCAGCGGTGGACAGGGGGGAGGGTACGAGCAGTACTTC.

The gene calls are TRBV4-1 and TRBJ1-5; a weak D match, TRBD1 (5 bases). Germline loops: CDR1 MGHRA, CDR2 YSYEKL. Trimming removed 0 bases from V and 6 bases from J, with 12 bases in between. The CDR3 totals 15 residues. CDR3 coding DNA: TGCGCCAGCAGCCAAGATCTAGGGGCGTTTCAGCCCCAGCATTTT. The encoded protein is CASSQDLGAFQPQHF.

This clone appeared a single time. The V and J genes are TRBV19 and TRBJ1-6, with D uncertain. CDR3 length: 15 residues. In germline, CDR1 is LNHDA, CDR2 SQIVND (reference sequence). Trimming shortened V by 3 bases and J by 3 bases, and 9 bases separated the two germline ends. CDR3 nucleotides: TGTGCCAGTAGTATCGGGTCCCGCTATAATTCACCCCTCCACTTT. Its protein is CASSIGSRYNSPLHF.

The CDR3 nucleotides read TGTGCCTGGCGACAGATTAATGAAAAACTGTTTTTT. It translates to CAWRQINEKLFF. The chain uses TRBV30 and TRBJ1-4, with a weak D call TRBD1 (5 bases). V was trimmed by 5 bases and J by 4 bases, leaving 8 bases between them. Germline V gene lookup returns CDR1 GTSNPN and CDR2 SVGIG (reference sequence). The CDR3 totals 12 residues.

The chain carries TRBV5-1 and TRBJ2-5; 9 positions match TRBD2. The CDR3 runs to 16 residues. Germline V gene sequence: CDR1 SGHRS, CDR2 YFSETQ. The J segment lost 4 bases and the V segment lost 2 bases, leaving 9 bases of the junction unmatched. CDR3 in DNA: TGCGCCAGCAGCTTAGGGGCTAGCGGGGATTCAGAGACCCAGTACTTC. It encodes CASSLGASGDSETQYF.

This clone was picked up a small number of times. This chain connects TRBV29-1 to TRBJ2-1, with a weak D call TRBD1 (6 bases). V was clipped by 6 bases and J by 0 bases, with 15 bases between them. This CDR3 spans 15 amino acids. The germline CDR1 and CDR2 sequences are SQVTM and ANQGSEA. This CDR3 reads CSVNGQSSSYNEQFF. The CDR3 nucleotides are TGCAGCGTGAACGGACAGTCCAGCTCCTACAATGAGCAGTTCTTC.

The rearrangement links TRBV7-9 to TRBJ2-2; 7 bases map to TRBD1. Looked up from germline, CDR1 is SEHNR and CDR2 is FQNEAQ (reference sequence). Unmatched junction bases numbered 13, after V lost 0 bases and J lost 6 bases. The CDR3 spans 18 residues. CDR3 sequence reads: CASSLARDSLRLSGELFF. The CDR3 DNA reads as TGTGCCAGCAGCTTAGCTCGGGACAGCCTGAGGTTGTCCGGGGAGCTGTTTTTT.

V usage is TRBV19 and J usage is TRBJ2-3, with 12 bases that match TRBD2. This CDR3 region has 16 residues. Per the germline V gene, CDR1 is LNHDA and CDR2 is SQIVND (reference sequence). The V and J ends lost 4 bases and 3 bases, in that order; junction bases with no gene match: 5. The CDR3: CASSSLAGGPTDTQYF. CDR3 DNA sequence: TGTGCCAGTAGTAGCCTAGCGGGGGGGCCGACAGATACGCAGTATTTT. Filled out from reference TRBV19 and TRBJ2-3, the complete variable domain reads DGGITQSPKYLFRKEGQNVTLSCEQNLNHDAMYWYRQDPGQGLRLIYYSQIVNDFQKGDIAEGYSVSREKKESFPLTVTSAQKNPTAFYLCASSSLAGGPTDTQYFGPGTRLTVL.

The chain combines TRBV28 with TRBJ2-2, with 16 bases identical to TRBD2. With V trimmed by 1 base and J by 4 bases, 12 bases remained unmatched. Germline V CDR1 and CDR2: MDHEN, SYDVKM. This CDR3 spans 21 amino acids. The CDR3 DNA reads as TGTGCCAGCAGTTTATCTCGACCGGGACTAGCGGGAGGGCCGGTCACCGGGGAGCTGTTTTTT. Translation gives CASSLSRPGLAGGPVTGELFF. Variable domain in full (rest from reference TRBV28 and TRBJ2-2): DVKVTQSSRYLVKRTGEKVFLECVQDMDHENMFWYRQDPGLGLRLIYFSYDVKMKEKGDIPEGYSVSREKKERFSLILESASTNQTSMYLCASSLSRPGLAGGPVTGELFFGEGSRLTVL.

The V and J genes are TRBV27 and TRBJ1-2; possibly TRBD1 for D (5 bases). From germline, CDR1 is MNHEY and CDR2 SMNVEV (reference sequence). V lost 6 bases and J lost 3, with 14 bases in between. The CDR3 has 14 amino acids. CDR3 bases: TGTGCCAGCAGCGCAGGGAAAGGAGACTATGGCTACACCTTC. Protein sequence: CASSAGKGDYGYTF.

A remark on this clone: An end of the junction differs from the germline gene, which may be a read error. V gene TRBV27 combines with J gene TRBJ2-3, with D perhaps matching TRBD1 (5 bases). The CDR3 runs 15 residues. Germline V gene lookup returns CDR1 MNHEY and CDR2 SMNVEV (reference sequence). CDR3 nucleotides: TGTACCAGCACCCTGTCGGCCAGGGGCACAGATACGCAGTATTTT. Translated: CTSTLSARGTDTQYF.

CDR3 DNA sequence: TGCGCCAGCAGATCATCCTCCGGGACTAGCGGGGGAAACACCGGGGAGCTGTTTTTT. This sequence encodes CASRSSSGTSGGNTGELFF. V usage is TRBV10-2 and J usage is TRBJ2-2; 14 bases line up with TRBD2. Unmatched junction bases numbered 11, after V lost 6 bases and J lost 2 bases. Germline values: CDR1 WSHSY, CDR2 SAAADI. CDR3 size: 19 residues.